The rows below give T cell receptor beta chains drawn from one sample of a study of T cell responses to AZD1222 COVID-19 vaccine. TCRdb's copy holds only in-frame clones and misses some; the assay was immunoSEQ multiplex PCR. The sample shows about 140,000 clones, 93% of them seen only once. The material sequenced was peripheral blood, taken on day 0 of MenACWY control vaccination. The receptors come from an adult in good health. CDR3s include the opening cysteine and the closing phenylalanine or tryptophan. D genes are given only for firm matches. Clone size, where shown, is once, few, many, or a class for clones that have expanded.

clone_size | d_call | j_call | cdr3_length | v_call | cdr3_aa | cdr3_nt
. | TRBD2 | TRBJ2-1 | 16 | TRBV7-2 | CASSDRGGGLYNEQFF | TGTGCCAGCAGCGACCGGGGCGGGGGGCTCTACAATGAGCAGTTCTTC
. | TRBD1 | TRBJ2-7 | 13 | TRBV20-1 | CSASRQGAYEQYF | TGCAGTGCAAGTCGACAGGGGGCCTACGAGCAGTACTTC
. | TRBD2 | TRBJ2-3 | 14 | TRBV6-5 | CASRGLANADTQYF | TGTGCCAGTCGGGGACTAGCGAACGCAGATACGCAGTATTTT
. | TRBD1 | TRBJ1-6 | 19 | TRBV4-3 | CASSQVPRGLGSYNSPLHF | TGCGCCAGCAGCCAAGTTCCCAGGGGGCTCGGCTCCTATAATTCACCCCTCCACTTT
. | TRBD1 | TRBJ1-6 | 15 | TRBV7-2 | CASSSTGTGVSPLHF | TGTGCCAGCAGCTCCACTGGGACAGGGGTATCACCCCTCCACTTT
. | . | TRBJ1-5 | 16 | TRBV24-1 | CATSDLFAEAVQPQHF | TGTGCCACCAGTGATTTGTTTGCAGAAGCGGTTCAGCCCCAGCATTTT
. | . | TRBJ2-7 | 14 | TRBV19 | CASSKGRAAYEQYF | TGTGCCAGTAGTAAGGGCAGGGCGGCCTACGAGCAGTACTTC
. | . | TRBJ1-3 | 15 | TRBV2 | CASSGLWGNRNTIYF | TGTGCCAGCAGTGGACTCTGGGGGAATCGGAACACCATATATTTT
. | . | TRBJ2-1 | 14 | TRBV27 | CASSAPGVSNEQFF | TGTGCCAGCAGTGCCCCGGGCGTCTCAAATGAGCAGTTCTTC
once | . | TRBJ1-1 | 15 | TRBV7-9 | CASSLRHPGLGEAFF | TGTGCCAGCAGCTTAAGACACCCCGGTTTGGGTGAAGCTTTCTTT
once | . | TRBJ1-6 | 14 | TRBV12-5 | CASTSGQNNSPLHF | TGTGCTAGTACATCAGGACAGAATAATTCACCCCTCCACTTT
. | TRBD2 | TRBJ2-5 | 17 | TRBV4-1 | CASSQDGGSGDQETQYF | TGCGCCAGCAGCCAAGATGGGGGTAGCGGGGACCAAGAGACCCAGTACTTC
once | . | TRBJ1-1 | 10 | TRBV6-5 | CASSDGEAFF | TGTGCCAGCAGCGACGGTGAAGCTTTCTTT
. | TRBD1 | TRBJ1-4 | 14 | TRBV28 | CASSLSGTGNKLFF | TGTGCCAGCAGTTTATCCGGGACAGGGAATAAACTGTTTTTT
. | . | TRBJ2-1 | 16 | TRBV5-1 | CASSGAVQRRNNEQFF | TGCGCCAGCAGCGGTGCGGTCCAGCGCAGGAACAATGAGCAGTTCTTC
. | . | TRBJ1-5 | 13 | TRBV28 | CASRATEKWPQHF | TGTGCCAGCAGGGCGACAGAGAAGTGGCCCCAGCATTTT
. | . | TRBJ1-1 | 13 | TRBV12-3/TRBV12-4 | CASRPPGGTEAFF | TGTGCCAGCAGGCCCCCTGGGGGCACTGAAGCTTTCTTT
. | . | TRBJ2-3 | 16 | TRBV5-6 | CASGGGGLHVPDTQYF | TGTGCCAGCGGGGGCGGGGGACTCCACGTGCCAGATACGCAGTATTTT
. | . | TRBJ1-2 | 12 | TRBV5-1 | CASSSEGGGYTF | TGCGCCAGCAGCTCGGAGGGGGGTGGCTACACCTTC
. | . | TRBJ1-1 | 13 | TRBV18 | CASSPPSGVEAFF | TGTGCCAGCTCACCACCATCGGGGGTTGAAGCTTTCTTT
. | TRBD2 | TRBJ2-7 | 15 | TRBV3-1/TRBV3-2 | CASSRGLALTYEQYF | TGTGCCAGCAGCCGCGGACTAGCACTGACCTACGAGCAGTACTTC
. | . | TRBJ2-7 | 14 | TRBV6-5 | CASGLKTPIHEQYF | TGTGCCAGCGGCCTGAAGACCCCTATCCACGAGCAGTACTTC
. | . | TRBJ2-4 | 15 | TRBV20-1 | CSASPLAVAKNIQYF | TGCAGTGCTAGTCCTTTAGCGGTAGCCAAAAACATTCAGTACTTC
. | . | TRBJ2-7 | 14 | TRBV6-2/TRBV6-3 | CASSYFAGSYEQYF | TGTGCCAGCAGTTACTTCGCCGGCAGCTACGAGCAGTACTTC
. | . | TRBJ1-1 | 15 | TRBV14 | CASSQENSAYTEAFF | TGTGCCAGCAGCCAAGAGAACAGTGCTTACACTGAAGCTTTCTTT
. | TRBD1 | TRBJ1-2 | 18 | TRBV5-1 | CASSPLPPGRGSGDGYTF | TGCGCCAGCAGCCCCCTCCCGCCGGGCAGGGGGAGTGGTGATGGCTACACCTTC
. | TRBD1 | TRBJ2-7 | 16 | TRBV5-1 | CASSFNPGQGFDEQYF | TGCGCCAGCAGCTTTAATCCGGGACAGGGTTTCGACGAGCAGTACTTC
. | TRBD1 | TRBJ1-2 | 12 | TRBV2 | CASQQGSDGYTF | TGTGCCAGCCAACAGGGGAGCGATGGCTACACCTTC
. | . | TRBJ2-2 | 15 | TRBV5-1 | CASSQDRLNTGELFF | TGCGCCAGCAGCCAAGACCGATTGAACACCGGGGAGCTGTTTTTT
. | . | TRBJ2-7 | 11 | TRBV10-3 | CAISASHEQYF | TGTGCCATCAGCGCTTCCCACGAGCAGTACTTC
. | . | TRBJ1-1 | 13 | TRBV6-2/TRBV6-3 | CASSRRTATEAFF | TGTGCCAGCAGTCGCAGGACAGCCACTGAAGCTTTCTTT
. | . | TRBJ2-1 | 17 | TRBV19 | CASSIAGGKVSYNEQFF | TGTGCCAGTAGTATAGCCGGGGGTAAGGTGTCCTACAATGAGCAGTTCTTC
. | . | TRBJ1-1 | 12 | TRBV28 | CASRAGNTEAFF | TGTGCCAGCAGGGCCGGGAACACTGAAGCTTTCTTT
. | . | TRBJ1-1 | 12 | TRBV25-1 | CASNTLSQAAFF | TGTGCCAGCAATACACTGAGCCAGGCGGCTTTCTTT
few | . | TRBJ1-2 | 14 | TRBV19 | CASSIRDFNYGYTF | TGTGCCAGTAGTATAAGGGACTTTAACTATGGCTACACCTTC
. | TRBD2 | TRBJ2-3 | 14 | TRBV5-1 | CASSISGREDTQYF | TGCGCCAGCAGCATTAGCGGGAGGGAGGATACGCAGTATTTT
. | TRBD1 | TRBJ1-1 | 14 | TRBV5-1 | CASSKQGVDAEAFF | TGCGCCAGCAGCAAACAGGGGGTAGACGCTGAAGCTTTCTTT
. | . | TRBJ1-2 | 14 | TRBV9 | CASSPSLMTYGYTF | TGTGCCAGCAGCCCGTCCCTCATGACCTATGGCTACACCTTC
few | . | TRBJ1-2 | 12 | TRBV6-2/TRBV6-3 | CASSYSNYGYTF | TGTGCCAGCAGTTACTCGAACTATGGCTACACCTTC
. | TRBD1 | TRBJ1-1 | 12 | TRBV29-1 | CSVRQGSTEAFF | TGCAGCGTGAGACAGGGAAGCACTGAAGCTTTCTTT
. | . | TRBJ2-3 | 13 | TRBV6-6 | CASMQGATDTQYF | TGTGCCAGCATGCAGGGAGCGACAGATACGCAGTATTTT